The entry below describes one T cell receptor (beta chain). No antigen is known for it. These data are taken from a study of human T cells and chemical hapten exposure. Overall study context: Variation in per-sample TCR yields came mainly from small pooled library volume differences.

The CDR3 is 15 residues long. Germline CDR1 is MDHEN and CDR2 is SYDVKM. Trimming shortened V by 6 bases and J by 6 bases, and 21 bases separated the two germline ends. Library construction involved attaching unique molecular identifiers to individual cDNA molecules, which allowed quantitative, reproducible TCR counting. A single record per CDR3 protein comes from TCRdb applying MiXCR to the RACE reads. Of approximately 260,000 distinct CDR3 sequences listed, around 9.3% are singletons. Overall study findings and caveats: Large CDR3 similarity clusters arose significantly more often from expanded TCRs than from controls.

Time point meaning: pre-sensitization, week 0. Treatment defined: therapeutic diphenylcyclopropenone sensitization with weekly scalp DPC. Total RNA was isolated from unfractionated whole blood. This clonotype was obtained from a woman aged 40-49 years with alopecia areata. Some clones in this sample may be carry-over from other donors' samples. J is TRBJ2-7 and V is TRBV28, with a tentative D call TRBD2 (5 bases). Specimen: whole blood, collected in connection with sensitization to the hapten diphenylcyclopropenone (DPC). The CDR3 region has the DNA TGTGCCAGCAGCCCCGTCGCGGGCCTCAGTGGCGAGCAGTACTTC. This encodes CASSPVAGLSGEQYF.